This passage covers 7 T cell receptor beta chains from one sample sequenced in a study of cytomegalovirus exposure and HLA in healthy donors. It was with 60 Vbeta and 13 Jbeta primers that the PCR ran. Clones were sequenced by immunoSEQ multiplex PCR, and TCRdb holds only the in-frame ones, with some missing. Of approximately 200,000 clones listed, roughly 78% are singletons. Sequencing was performed on PBMCs. These receptors were obtained from a girl aged 10-17 years in good health and CMV-seropositive.

The gene calls are TRBV29-1 and TRBJ2-7; 7 bases map to TRBD2. Germline values: CDR1 SQVTM, CDR2 ANQGSEA. The CDR3 is 12 residues long. The trim removed 7 bases at V and 2 bases at J, leaving 5 bases unmatched. CDR3 DNA sequence: TGCAGCGCGGAGAGCGGGACCTACGAGCAGTACTTC. This encodes CSAESGTYEQYF.

The V and J genes are TRBV5-8 and TRBJ1-1; 7 positions agree with TRBD1. Germline-derived CDR1 and CDR2 are SGHTS and YDEGEE. The CDR3 is 13 residues long. Trimming cost V 2 bases and J 7 bases; bases outside gene matches: 5. The CDR3 DNA sequence: TGTGCCAGCAGCTTAAGGACAGGCCTTGAAGCTTTCTTT. Protein product: CASSLRTGLEAFF.

The CDR3 DNA reads as TGTGCCAGCAGCTCCCGGGACAGGGGCTACAATGAGCAGTTCTTC. Protein sequence: CASSSRDRGYNEQFF. The rearrangement joins TRBV7-6 to TRBJ2-1; 10 nucleotides match TRBD1. Germline trimming cut 4 bases from V and 3 bases from J; bases unmatched to any gene: 3. The length of the CDR3 is 15 residues. Germline CDR1 reads SGHVS; CDR2 reads FNYEAQ.

This rearrangement joins TRBV4-2 to TRBJ2-3; 10 nucleotides line up with TRBD1. This CDR3 is built from 15 residues. The germline V gene has CDR1 LGHNA and CDR2 YNFKEQ. V dropped 3 bases and J dropped 8; count of bases not matched to a gene: 8. This chain's CDR3 is CASSHPGQGYGTQYF. The DNA of the CDR3 is TGTGCCAGCAGCCATCCGGGACAGGGGTATGGTACGCAGTATTTT.

The chain is built from TRBV4-1 and TRBJ2-3; 7 bases are shared with TRBD2. Germline assignment: CDR1 MGHRA and CDR2 YSYEKL. The CDR3 contains 17 residues. The V and J ends lost 4 bases and 1 base, in that order; junction bases with no gene match: 11. CDR3 bases: TGCGCCAGCAGCCCCCCGGGGCGGCTAGCGGGCACAGATACGCAGTATTTT. This codes for CASSPPGRLAGTDTQYF.

V gene TRBV30 combines with J gene TRBJ1-5; D uncertain. Deletions cut 0 bases from V and 6 bases from J, with 12 bases between. The V gene's germline CDR1 is GTSNPN and CDR2 SVGIG (reference sequence). This CDR3 spans 14 amino acids. CDR3 in DNA: TGTGCCTGGAGTGTAGATACGGGAACTCAGCCCCAGCATTTT. Translation: CAWSVDTGTQPQHF. Full variable domain (missing parts from reference TRBV30 and TRBJ1-5): SQTIHQWPATLVQPVGSPLSLECTVEGTSNPNLYWYRQAAGRGLQLLFYSVGIGQISSEVPQNLSASRPQDRQFILSSKKLLLSDSGFYLCAWSVDTGTQPQHFGDGTRLSIL.

V is TRBV19 and J is TRBJ1-3, with 7 bases that match TRBD1. V lost 8 bases to trimming and J lost 0 bases; unmatched junction nucleotides: 1. There are 13 residues in the CDR3. Germline loops: CDR1 LNHDA, CDR2 SQIVND (reference sequence). The CDR3 DNA follows: TGTGCCAGTGGGGACAGCTCTGGAAACACCATATATTTT. It is translated as CASGDSSGNTIYF.